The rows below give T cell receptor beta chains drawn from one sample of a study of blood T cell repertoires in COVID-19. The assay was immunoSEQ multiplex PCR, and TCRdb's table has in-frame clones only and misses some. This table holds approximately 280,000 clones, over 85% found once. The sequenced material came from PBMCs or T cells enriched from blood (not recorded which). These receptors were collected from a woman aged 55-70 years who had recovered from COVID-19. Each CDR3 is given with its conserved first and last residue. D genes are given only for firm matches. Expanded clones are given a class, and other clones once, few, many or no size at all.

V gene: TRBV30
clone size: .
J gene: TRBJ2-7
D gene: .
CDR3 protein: CAWSAGYEQYF
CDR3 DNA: TGTGCCTGGAGTGCGGGCTACGAGCAGTACTTC

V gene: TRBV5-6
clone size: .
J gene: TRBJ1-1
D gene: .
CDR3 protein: CASSLQGSLNTEAFF
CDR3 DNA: TGTGCCAGCAGCCTACAGGGATCGCTGAACACTGAAGCTTTCTTT

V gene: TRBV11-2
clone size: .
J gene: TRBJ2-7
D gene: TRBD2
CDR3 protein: CASSFPLAGGVYEQYF
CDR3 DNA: TGTGCCAGCAGCTTCCCCCTAGCGGGAGGTGTTTACGAGCAGTACTTC

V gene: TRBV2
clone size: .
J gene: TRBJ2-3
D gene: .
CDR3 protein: CASSGQSTDTQYF
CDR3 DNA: TGTGCCAGCAGTGGACAGAGCACAGATACGCAGTATTTT

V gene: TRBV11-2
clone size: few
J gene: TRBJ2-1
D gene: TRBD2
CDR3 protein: CASSRRRLAGFYNEQFF
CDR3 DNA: TGTGCCAGCAGCCGGAGGAGGCTAGCGGGTTTCTACAATGAGCAGTTCTTC

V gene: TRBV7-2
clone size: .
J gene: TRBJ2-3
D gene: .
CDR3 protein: CASRLSGGGTDTQYF
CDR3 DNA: TGTGCCAGCAGACTCTCGGGCGGGGGCACAGATACGCAGTATTTT

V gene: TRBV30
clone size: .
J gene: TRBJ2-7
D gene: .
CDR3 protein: CAWGRGGYEQYF
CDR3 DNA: TGTGCCTGGGGCAGGGGTGGGTACGAGCAGTACTTC

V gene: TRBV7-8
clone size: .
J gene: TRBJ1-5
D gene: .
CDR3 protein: CASSLDQETGPQHF
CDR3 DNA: TGTGCCAGCAGCTTAGACCAGGAAACTGGGCCCCAGCATTTT

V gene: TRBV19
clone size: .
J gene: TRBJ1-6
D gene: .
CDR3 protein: CASSGYRVNTDSPLHF
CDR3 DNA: TGTGCCAGTAGTGGTTACAGGGTGAACACGGATTCACCCCTCCACTTT

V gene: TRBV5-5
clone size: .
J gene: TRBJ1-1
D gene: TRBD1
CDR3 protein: CASSLEDRGWTEAFF
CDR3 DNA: TGTGCCAGCAGCTTGGAAGACAGGGGTTGGACTGAAGCTTTCTTT

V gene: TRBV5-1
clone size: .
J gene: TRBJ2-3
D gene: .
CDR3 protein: CASSLEQSVDTQYF
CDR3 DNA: TGCGCCAGCAGCTTGGAACAGTCGGTGGATACGCAGTATTTT

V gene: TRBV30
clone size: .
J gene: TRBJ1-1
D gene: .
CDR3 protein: CAWNPFGRTANTEAFF
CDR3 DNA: TGTGCCTGGAACCCTTTCGGCAGGACAGCGAACACTGAAGCTTTCTTT

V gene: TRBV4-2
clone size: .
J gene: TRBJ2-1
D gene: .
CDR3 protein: CASSQERGGAPLF
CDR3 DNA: TGTGCCAGCAGCCAAGAGCGCGGGGGCGCCCCACTCTTC

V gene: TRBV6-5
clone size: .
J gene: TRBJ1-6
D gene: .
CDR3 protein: CASTRGSSYNSPLHF
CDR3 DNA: TGTGCCAGCACAAGGGGGAGCTCCTATAATTCACCCCTCCACTTT

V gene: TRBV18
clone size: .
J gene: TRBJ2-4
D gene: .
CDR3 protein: CASSPDRSQNIQYF
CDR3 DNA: TGTGCCAGCTCTCCGGACAGAAGCCAAAACATTCAGTACTTC

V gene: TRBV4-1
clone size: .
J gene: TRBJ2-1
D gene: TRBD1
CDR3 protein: CASSQELRQGNEQFF
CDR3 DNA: TGCGCCAGCAGCCAAGAACTGCGACAGGGCAATGAGCAGTTCTTC

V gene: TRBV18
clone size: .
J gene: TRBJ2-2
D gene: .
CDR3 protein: CASSPPSQYTGELFF
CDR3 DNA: TGTGCCAGCTCACCACCGAGTCAATATACCGGGGAGCTGTTTTTT

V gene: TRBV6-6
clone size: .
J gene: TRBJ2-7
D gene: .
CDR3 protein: CASSYSDWSYEQYF
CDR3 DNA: TGTGCCAGCAGTTACTCAGACTGGTCCTACGAGCAGTACTTC

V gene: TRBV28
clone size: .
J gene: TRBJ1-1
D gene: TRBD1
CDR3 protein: CASTWDRGLNTEAFF
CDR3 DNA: TGTGCCAGCACCTGGGACAGGGGGTTGAACACTGAAGCTTTCTTT

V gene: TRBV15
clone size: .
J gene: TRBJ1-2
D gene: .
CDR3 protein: CATSRVTGGYGYTF
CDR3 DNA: TGTGCCACCAGCAGAGTCACGGGGGGGTATGGCTACACCTTC

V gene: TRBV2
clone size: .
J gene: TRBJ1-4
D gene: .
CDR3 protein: CASRGVANEKLFF
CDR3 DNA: TGTGCCAGCAGGGGCGTCGCTAATGAAAAACTGTTTTTT

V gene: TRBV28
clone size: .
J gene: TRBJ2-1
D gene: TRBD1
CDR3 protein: CASSSTGTGYNEQFF
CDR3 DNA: TGTGCCAGCAGTTCCACCGGGACAGGGTACAATGAGCAGTTCTTC

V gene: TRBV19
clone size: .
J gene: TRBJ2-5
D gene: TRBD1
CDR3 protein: CASSITGTGDETQYF
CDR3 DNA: TGTGCCAGTAGTATCACCGGGACAGGTGACGAGACCCAGTACTTC

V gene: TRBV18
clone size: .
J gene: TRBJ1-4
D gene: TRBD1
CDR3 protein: CASSGQGEEKLFF
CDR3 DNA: TGTGCCAGCTCAGGACAGGGAGAGGAAAAACTGTTTTTT

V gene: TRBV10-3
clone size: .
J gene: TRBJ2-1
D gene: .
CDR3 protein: CAISETAYNEQFF
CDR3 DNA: TGTGCCATCAGTGAAACGGCCTACAATGAGCAGTTCTTC

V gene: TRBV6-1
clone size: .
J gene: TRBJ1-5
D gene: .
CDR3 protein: CASSDSGGNQPQHF
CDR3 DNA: TGTGCCAGCAGTGATTCGGGGGGCAATCAGCCCCAGCATTTT

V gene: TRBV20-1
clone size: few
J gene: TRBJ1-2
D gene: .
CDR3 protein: CSASRGDYGYTF
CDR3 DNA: TGCAGTGCTAGTCGGGGGGACTATGGCTACACCTTC

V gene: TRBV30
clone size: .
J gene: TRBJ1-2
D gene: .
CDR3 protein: CAWSMGHRYGYTF
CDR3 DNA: TGTGCCTGGTCGATGGGACACCGATATGGCTACACCTTC

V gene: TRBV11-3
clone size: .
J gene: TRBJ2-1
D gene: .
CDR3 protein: CASSPNNEQFF
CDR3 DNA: TGTGCCAGCAGCCCAAACAATGAGCAGTTCTTC

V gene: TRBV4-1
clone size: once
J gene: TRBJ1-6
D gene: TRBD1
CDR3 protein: CASSHYLGQGRNSPLHF
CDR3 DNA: TGCGCCAGCAGCCACTACTTAGGACAGGGAAGGAATTCACCCCTCCACTTT

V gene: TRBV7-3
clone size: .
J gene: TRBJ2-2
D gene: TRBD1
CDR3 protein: CASSHRDRGSGELFF
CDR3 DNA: TGTGCCAGCAGCCACCGGGACAGGGGATCCGGGGAGCTGTTTTTT

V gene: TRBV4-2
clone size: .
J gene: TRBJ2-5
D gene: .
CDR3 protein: CASSQGRGSYQETQYF
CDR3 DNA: TGTGCCAGCAGCCAGGGTAGGGGGTCGTACCAAGAGACCCAGTACTTC

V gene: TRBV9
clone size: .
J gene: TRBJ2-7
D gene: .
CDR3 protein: CASSVLPGTSYEQYF
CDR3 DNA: TGTGCCAGCAGCGTACTCCCCGGGACAAGCTACGAGCAGTACTTC

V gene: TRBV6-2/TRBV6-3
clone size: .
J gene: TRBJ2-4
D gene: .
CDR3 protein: CASSPLAKNIQYF
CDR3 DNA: TGTGCCAGCAGTCCCCTGGCCAAAAACATTCAGTACTTC

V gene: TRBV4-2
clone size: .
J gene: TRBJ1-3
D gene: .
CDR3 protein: CASSLQGGLGNTIYF
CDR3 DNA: TGTGCCAGCAGCCTTCAAGGGGGTCTTGGAAACACCATATATTTT

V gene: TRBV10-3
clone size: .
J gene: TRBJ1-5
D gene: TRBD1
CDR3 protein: CAISQDRAMSNQPQHF
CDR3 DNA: TGTGCCATCAGTCAAGACAGGGCTATGAGCAATCAGCCCCAGCATTTT

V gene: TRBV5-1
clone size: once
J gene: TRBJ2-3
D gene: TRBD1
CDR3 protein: CASSAGTGSTDTQYF
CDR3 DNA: TGCGCCAGCAGCGCCGGGACAGGGAGCACAGATACGCAGTATTTT

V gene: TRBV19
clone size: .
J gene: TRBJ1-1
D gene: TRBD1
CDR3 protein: CASKTGGTEAFF
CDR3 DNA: TGTGCCAGTAAAACAGGGGGAACTGAAGCTTTCTTT

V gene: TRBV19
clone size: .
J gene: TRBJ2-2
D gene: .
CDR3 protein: CASTSGGPNTGELFF
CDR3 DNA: .

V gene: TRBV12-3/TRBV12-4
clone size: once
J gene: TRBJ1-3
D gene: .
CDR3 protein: CGGRLNSGNTIYF
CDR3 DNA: TGCGGAGGGCGCCTTAACTCTGGAAACACCATATATTTT

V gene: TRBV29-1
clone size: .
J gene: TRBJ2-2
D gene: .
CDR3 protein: CSVGDTFAGELFF
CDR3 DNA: TGCAGCGTTGGCGACACCTTCGCCGGGGAGCTGTTTTTT